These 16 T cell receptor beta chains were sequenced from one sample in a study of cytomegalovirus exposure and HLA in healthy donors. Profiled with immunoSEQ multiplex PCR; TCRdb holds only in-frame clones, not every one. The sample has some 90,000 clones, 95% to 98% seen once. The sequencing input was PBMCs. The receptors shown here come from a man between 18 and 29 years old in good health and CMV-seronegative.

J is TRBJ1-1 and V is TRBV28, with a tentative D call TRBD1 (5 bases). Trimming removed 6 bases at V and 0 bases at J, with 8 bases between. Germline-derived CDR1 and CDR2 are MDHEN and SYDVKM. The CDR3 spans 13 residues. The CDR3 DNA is TGTGCCAGCAGCGGGGGTGTGAACACTGAAGCTTTCTTT. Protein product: CASSGGVNTEAFF.

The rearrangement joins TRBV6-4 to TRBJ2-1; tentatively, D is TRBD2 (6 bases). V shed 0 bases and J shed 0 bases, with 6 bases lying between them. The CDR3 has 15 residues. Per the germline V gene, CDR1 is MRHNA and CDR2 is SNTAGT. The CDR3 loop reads CASSDSAGSYNEQFF. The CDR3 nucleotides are TGTGCCAGCAGTGACTCAGCGGGCTCCTACAATGAGCAGTTCTTC.

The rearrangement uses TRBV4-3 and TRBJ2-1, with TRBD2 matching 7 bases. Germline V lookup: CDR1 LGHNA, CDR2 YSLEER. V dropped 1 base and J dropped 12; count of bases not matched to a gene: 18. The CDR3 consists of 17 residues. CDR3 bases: TGCGCCAGCAGCCAAGTGGTGTTCGGCGGGGGTGGCGCCGGGCAGTTCTTC. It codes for CASSQVVFGGGGAGQFF.

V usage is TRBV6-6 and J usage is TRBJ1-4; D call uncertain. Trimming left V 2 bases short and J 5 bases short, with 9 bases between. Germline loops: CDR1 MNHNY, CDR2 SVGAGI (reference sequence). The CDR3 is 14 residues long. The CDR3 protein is CASSYERENEKLFF. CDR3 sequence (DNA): TGTGCCAGCAGTTACGAGCGGGAGAATGAAAAACTGTTTTTT.

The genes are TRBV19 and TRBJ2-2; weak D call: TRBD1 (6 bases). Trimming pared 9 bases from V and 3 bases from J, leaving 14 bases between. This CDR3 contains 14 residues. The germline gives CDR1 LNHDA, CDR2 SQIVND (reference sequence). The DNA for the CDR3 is TGTGCCAGCTGGGGGCGTCGGGACACCGGGGAGCTGTTTTTT. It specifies CASWGRRDTGELFF.

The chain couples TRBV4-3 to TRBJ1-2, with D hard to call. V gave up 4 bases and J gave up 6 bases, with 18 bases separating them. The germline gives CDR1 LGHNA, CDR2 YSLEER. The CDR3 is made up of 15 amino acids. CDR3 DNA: TGCGCCAGCAGCCGTTTGGGTTTATCTGGGCATGGCTACACCTTC. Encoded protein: CASSRLGLSGHGYTF.

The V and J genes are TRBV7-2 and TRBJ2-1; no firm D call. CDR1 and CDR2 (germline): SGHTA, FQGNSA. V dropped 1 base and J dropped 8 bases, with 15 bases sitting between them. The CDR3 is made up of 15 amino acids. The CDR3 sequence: CASSLDGSLGYEQFF. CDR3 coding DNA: TGTGCCAGCAGCTTAGACGGGTCTCTTGGTTATGAGCAGTTCTTC.

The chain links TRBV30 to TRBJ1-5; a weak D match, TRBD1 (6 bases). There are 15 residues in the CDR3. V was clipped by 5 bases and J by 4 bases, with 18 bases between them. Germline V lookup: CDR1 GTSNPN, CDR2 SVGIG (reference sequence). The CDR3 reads CAWSHGGTQNQPQHF. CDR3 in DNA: TGTGCCTGGTCCCACGGGGGGACACAGAATCAGCCCCAGCATTTT. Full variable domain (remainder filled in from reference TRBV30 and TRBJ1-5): SQTIHQWPATLVQPVGSPLSLECTVEGTSNPNLYWYRQAAGRGLQLLFYSVGIGQISSEVPQNLSASRPQDRQFILSSKKLLLSDSGFYLCAWSHGGTQNQPQHFGDGTRLSIL.

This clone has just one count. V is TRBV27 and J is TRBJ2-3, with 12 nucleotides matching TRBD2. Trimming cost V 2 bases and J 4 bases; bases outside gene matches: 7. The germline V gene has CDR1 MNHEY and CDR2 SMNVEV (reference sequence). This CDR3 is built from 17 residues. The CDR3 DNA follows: TGTGCCAGCAGTTTACCTAAGACTAGCGGGAGCGCAGATACGCAGTATTTT. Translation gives CASSLPKTSGSADTQYF.

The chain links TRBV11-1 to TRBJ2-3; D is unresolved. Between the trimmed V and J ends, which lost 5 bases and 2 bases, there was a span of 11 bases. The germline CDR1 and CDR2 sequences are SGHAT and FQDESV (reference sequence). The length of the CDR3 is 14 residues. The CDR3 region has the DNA TGTGCCAGCAGCGTTGGCACAGACACAGATACGCAGTATTTT. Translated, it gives CASSVGTDTDTQYF. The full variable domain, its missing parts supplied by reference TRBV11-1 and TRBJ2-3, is EAEVAQSPRYKITEKSQAVAFWCDPISGHATLYWYRQILGQGPELLVQFQDESVVDDSQLPKDRFSAERLKGVDSTLKIQPAELGDSAMYLCASSVGTDTDTQYFGPGTRLTVL.

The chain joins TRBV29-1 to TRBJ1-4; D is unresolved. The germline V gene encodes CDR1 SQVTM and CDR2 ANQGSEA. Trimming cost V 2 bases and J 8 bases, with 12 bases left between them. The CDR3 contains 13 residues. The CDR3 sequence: CSVEPGVGEKLFF. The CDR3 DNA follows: TGCAGCGTTGAACCCGGGGTAGGAGAAAAACTGTTTTTT.

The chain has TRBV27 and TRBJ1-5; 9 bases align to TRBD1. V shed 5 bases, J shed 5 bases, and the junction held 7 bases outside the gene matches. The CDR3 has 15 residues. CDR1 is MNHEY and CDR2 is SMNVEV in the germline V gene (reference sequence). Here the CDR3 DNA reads TGTGCCAGCAGTCGCAAGGACAGGGGAGATCAGCCCCAGCATTTT. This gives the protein CASSRKDRGDQPQHF.

In DNA form, the CDR3 reads TGCAGTGCTACCTCCAGAGGGACCCAGTACTTC. Its protein is CSATSRGTQYF. V gene TRBV20-1 combines with J gene TRBJ2-5; no clear D gene. The CDR3 covers 11 residues. Germline assignment: CDR1 DFQATT and CDR2 SNEGSKA (reference sequence). V lost 4 bases, J lost 7 bases, and 10 bases lay in between.

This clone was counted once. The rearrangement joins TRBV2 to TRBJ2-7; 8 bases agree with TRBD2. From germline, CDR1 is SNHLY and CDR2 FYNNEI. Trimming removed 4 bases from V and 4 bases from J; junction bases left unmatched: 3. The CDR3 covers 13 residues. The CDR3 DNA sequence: TGTGCCAGCAGTGCAGGGACTAGTTACGAGCAGTACGTC. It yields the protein CASSAGTSYEQYV.

CDR3 protein: CASSLQGPYEQYF. In nucleotides, the CDR3 is TGTGCCAGCAGCCTACAGGGACCTTACGAGCAGTACTTC. This chain connects TRBV27 to TRBJ2-7; maybe TRBD1 (6 bases). Germline V lookup: CDR1 MNHEY, CDR2 SMNVEV (reference sequence). The CDR3 has 13 amino acids. V gave up 6 bases and J gave up 4 bases, with 13 bases separating them.

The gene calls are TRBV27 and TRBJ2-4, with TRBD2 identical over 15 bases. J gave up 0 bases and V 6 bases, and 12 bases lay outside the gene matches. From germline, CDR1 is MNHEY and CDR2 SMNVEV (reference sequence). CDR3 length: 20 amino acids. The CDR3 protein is CASSQGAGTSGRLAKNIQYF. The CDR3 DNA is TGTGCCAGCAGCCAAGGGGCTGGGACTAGCGGGAGGTTAGCCAAAAACATTCAGTACTTC.